The text below deals with one T cell receptor beta chain. Which antigen it targets is not known. No base quality values were provided; no much bigger clone lies one nucleotide off. The method behind the library was the immunoSEQ multiplex PCR assay. For most patients, genomic DNA was isolated using the Qiagen DNeasy Blood and Tissue Kit and was shipped frozen to Adaptive Biotechnologies for TCR sequencing. For most patients, high-throughput TCR-beta CDR3 sequencing of genomic DNA was performed by Adaptive Biotechnologies. The authors' pipeline ran thus. Adaptive's ImmunoSEQ software supplied the TCR sequencing data for around 19 patients, while MiXCR and VDJtools were used to process a few other patients. CD4 versus CD8 sorting errors were corrected by removing sequences found in both subsets at a frequency ratio below 5:1. Because the origin of CDR3 nucleotide sequences shared between donor and recipient could not be assigned, those sequences were removed. To count as alloreactive, a clone needed at least 2-fold expansion over unstimulated cells and a minimum CFSE-low frequency of 0.002% (template counts) or 0.001% (read counts). Mappable clones were those detected in sequenced pre-transplant spleen, lymph node, or MLR CFSE-low populations of the donor or recipient. The cumulative frequency of alloreactive clones was calculated as a percentage of all sequences, weighted by copy number. In TCRdb, the immuneACCESS table is reduced to in-frame sequences with V and J assigned. These tables do not hold every clone; where another copy was compared, an unresolved V gene accounts for under half, and the others remain unexplained. The DNA was the basis for D and trimming; V, J and clone size are from that table. The sample data list 60,000 to 75,000 clones, and 80% to 90% of these were observed just once. The ten largest clones represent roughly 2.5% of the sample.

Ends trimmed: V by 0 bases, J by 9 bases; bases unmatched to a gene: 11. CDR1 and CDR2 (MNHEY, SMNVEV) derive from the germline V gene (reference sequence). The CDR3 runs 16 residues from the cysteine to the phenylalanine. CDR3 DNA is the only sequence kept; it has 48 bases, read in frame from the first base. The source of the sample is a study of graft-versus-host responses after intestinal transplantation (dated by TCRdb to the early 2020s). About the study as a whole: The transplants that recipients received were multivisceral, liver-intestinal, or isolated intestinal. Of the 20 to 25 intestinal transplant recipients enrolled in the cohort, one of whom was a retransplant, a few patients without pretransplant specimens were excluded. Alloreactive clones were identified by sequencing pre-transplant mixed lymphocyte reaction products and comparing them with unstimulated pre-transplant donor and recipient T cells. A peak of at least 4% donor T cells among recipient peripheral blood mononuclear cells was the definition used for donor T cell macrochimerism. After intestinal transplantation, graft-versus-host and host-versus-graft alloreactive T cell clones in the graft, circulation and bone marrow were tracked using bulk TCR-beta CDR3 sequencing. Instead of going to the commercial service, samples from a few later patients were sequenced in-house on an Illumina MiSeq and processed with MiXCR. Every recipient was given anti-thymocyte globulin induction, followed by approximately 3 years of maintenance tacrolimus and steroids. Beyond this particular receptor, the publication reports: In patients with donor T cell macrochimerism, the allografts had high GvH to HvG T cell clonal ratios. GvH clones were detected in recipient bone marrow, and some of these GvH clones were observed earlier in ileal mucosa or blood, consistent with an intestinal mucosal origin. The relatively low number and heterogeneity of intestinal transplant patients limited the conclusions. Peak levels of circulating GvH clones were associated with declines in HvG clones early after transplant.

The sample's time point label, in plain terms: cells obtained before transplantation from donor or recipient. CD3+CD4+ and CD3+CD8+ populations were FACS-sorted from unstimulated pre-transplant donor and recipient cells taken from spleen or lymph nodes. The TCR comes from a human donor who received an intestinal transplant. Here the chain combines TRBV27 and TRBJ1-5; 7 of the junction bases match TRBD1. This material consisted of unstimulated CD8+ T cells sorted from spleen or lymph node cells, taken before intestinal transplant. The CDR3 here reads CASSLSGQGDDSPQHF. The DNA is as follows: TGTGCCAGCAGTTTATCGGGCCAGGGGGACGACTCGCCCCAGCATTTT.